The 3 T cell receptor beta chains reported below all come from one sample, sequenced in a study of T-cell reconstitution after alpha-beta-depleted transplantation in children. A library of TCRbeta sequences, prepared with unique molecular identifiers, was generated. TCRdb processed the PCR reads anew with MiXCR; each CDR3 protein has one entry. The data contain 500,000 to 600,000 distinct CDR3 sequences, over 25% of them singletons. The sequencing used PBMCs, collected before TCRalphabeta/CD19-depleted stem cell transplant. The receptor set was obtained from a boy in the first two years of life with Wiskott-Aldrich syndrome, due to receive a stem cell transplant.

J is TRBJ2-1 and V is TRBV24-1; 7 nucleotides line up with TRBD1. The CDR3 is 13 amino acids. CDR1 KGHDR and CDR2 SFDVKD come from the germline V gene. The J segment lost 11 bases and the V segment lost 0 bases, leaving 3 bases of the junction unmatched. CDR3 in amino acids: CATSDLRGQKQFF. The CDR3 region has the DNA TGTGCCACCAGTGATTTGCGGGGACAGAAGCAGTTCTTC.

DNA of the CDR3: TGCGCCAGCCGCTCGGGTTCTGGGGCCAACGTCCTGACTTTC. This translates into CASRSGSGANVLTF. The rearrangement links TRBV5-1 to TRBJ2-6; D uncertain. Deletions cut 7 bases from V and 1 base from J, with 9 bases between. The CDR3 totals 14 residues. The germline gives CDR1 SGHRS, CDR2 YFSETQ.

The V gene is TRBV27, the J gene TRBJ1-1; the D gene is possibly TRBD1 (5 bases). Per germline, CDR1 MNHEY and CDR2 SMNVEV (reference sequence). V lost 4 bases, J lost 4 bases, and 16 bases lay in between. This CDR3 has 15 residues. The CDR3 DNA reads as TGTGCCAGCAGTTACTCTGGGGAGGGGACCACTGAAGCTTTCTTT. It is translated as CASSYSGEGTTEAFF.